Reported below is one TCR beta chain. Only in-frame clones appear in the TCRdb table, and some are missing; sequencing was by immunoSEQ multiplex PCR. The sample includes over 140,000 clones, around 80% of them seen just once. Trimming left V 0 bases short and J 7 bases short, with 26 bases between. This CDR3 region has 18 residues. Germline V gene lookup returns CDR1 SGDLS and CDR2 YYNGEE. TCR beta libraries used roughly 2 micrograms of DNA from cryopreserved PBMCs. These data belong to a study of cytotoxic CD8 clonotypes in ibrutinib-treated CLL. Specimen: PBMCs, collected after 36 months of ibrutinib treatment. V and J are TRBV9 and TRBJ2-7, with D perhaps matching TRBD1 or TRBD2 (6 bases each). The sequence came from a human donor with chronic lymphocytic leukemia. CDR3 amino acids: CASSVAAPYGGAGGEQYF. DNA for the CDR3: TGTGCCAGCAGCGTAGCCGCCCCGTACGGGGGCGCCGGGGGAGAGCAGTACTTC.